What follows is one T cell receptor beta chain and its context. The antigen is undetermined. The PCR used 60 Vbeta and 13 Jbeta primers. Only in-frame clones appear in the TCRdb table, and some are missing; sequencing was by immunoSEQ multiplex PCR. The sample lists roughly 140,000 clones; over 75% were seen once. The record originates from a study of cytomegalovirus exposure and HLA in healthy donors. Study findings and constraints: Common viral pathogens seemed, in a later analysis, to connect with several of the most significant clusters.

This receptor was taken from a man aged 30 to 39 in good health and CMV-seropositive. The source material was PBMCs.

CDR3 bases: TGTGCCAGCAGCCTCGCGGCAGGTTGGGAGCTTTACGAGCAGTACTTC. Amino acids: CASSLAAGWELYEQYF. The chain couples TRBV7-9 to TRBJ2-5; D might be TRBD2 (5 bases). The J call may not be correct, given that the DNA end is closer to TRBJ2-7. The CDR3 covers 16 residues. Germline values: CDR1 SEHNR, CDR2 FQNEAQ (reference sequence).